This T cell receptor beta chain is from a study of blood T cell repertoires in COVID-19. Background on the study: Acute-phase and convalescent COVID-19 samples originated in the United States, Italy and Spain.

Resolution of symptoms, clearance, or two negative PCRs was present in recovered Cohort 3 donors. Per germline, CDR1 SGDLS and CDR2 YYNGEE. This CDR3 is 17 amino acids long. The ends were cut back, 4 bases at V and 0 bases at J, with 17 bases in the middle. Authors' methods: By means of reference gene primer amplification, nucleated cell counts were estimated. The protocol was immunoSEQ multiplex PCR, while the TCRdb copy is restricted to in-frame clones and leaves out a portion. Clonal size and the V and J genes are those of that table, whereas D and trimming came from the DNA. The sample lists fewer than 300,000 clones; 65% to 90% were seen once.

The specimen sequenced was PBMCs or T cells enriched from blood (not recorded which). This TCR was sampled from a man younger than 35 who had recovered from COVID-19. The chain uses TRBV9 and TRBJ2-1, with D possibly being TRBD2 (6 bases). The CDR3 nucleotides read TGTGCCAGCAGCCCCCACCCGCTCGGGAGCTCCTACAATGAGCAGTTCTTC. Amino acids: CASSPHPLGSSYNEQFF.